A single sample gave rise to the 32 T cell receptor beta chains below, sequenced in a study of blood T cells in healthy people across ages. With a J-beta primer mix and a sample-barcoded 5' primer, a second PCR ran roughly 7 to 11 cycles. TCRdb reanalysed the 5' RACE reads using MiXCR and keeps one entry per CDR3 protein. The sample includes approximately 800,000 distinct CDR3 sequences, approximately 24% of them seen just once. These data are also associated with another study on T cells of mothers and their children.

Material for sequencing was blood. The receptor source for this set is a boy between 10 and 17 years old in good health.

The chain joins TRBV15 to TRBJ1-1; D possibly corresponds to TRBD1 (5 bases). This CDR3 contains 16 residues. Germline V gene data show CDR1 as LNHNV and CDR2 as YYDKDF (reference sequence). V dropped 5 bases and J dropped 10 bases, with 26 bases sitting between them. CDR3: CATSQRGSQGGSRAFF. CDR3 DNA: TGTGCCACCAGCCAAAGGGGATCGCAGGGCGGGAGTAGAGCTTTCTTT.

The V gene is TRBV29-1, the J gene TRBJ2-7; D assignment may be TRBD1 or TRBD2 (5 bases each). There are 14 residues in the CDR3. V shed 3 bases and J shed 7 bases, with 19 bases lying between them. Germline loops: CDR1 SQVTM, CDR2 ANQGSEA. In DNA, the CDR3 is TGCAGCGTTGATCTCTGGGGCTCGGGCGGGGAGCAGTACTTC. It translates to CSVDLWGSGGEQYF.

This clonotype was recorded a few times. The chain has TRBV28 and TRBJ1-5; no definite D call. Deletions cut 3 bases from V and 6 bases from J, with 9 bases between. This CDR3 comprises 13 residues. CDR1 and CDR2 (germline): MDHEN, SYDVKM. For the CDR3, the DNA is TGTGCCAGCAGTTTGGACCCGTCTCAGCCCCAGCATTTT. Amino acids: CASSLDPSQPQHF.

The rearrangement uses TRBV7-6 and TRBJ2-2; 9 bases map to TRBD2. V dropped 6 bases and J dropped 4; count of bases not matched to a gene: 6. The CDR3 spans 15 residues. The germline V gene has CDR1 SGHVS and CDR2 FNYEAQ. The CDR3, as DNA: TGTGCCAGCAGGAGCGGGAGGCGCGGCACCGGGGAGCTGTTTTTT. This encodes CASRSGRRGTGELFF.

This clonotype was observed a few times. The germline gene is not matched at one end of the junction; a read error may be the cause. This chain uses TRBV7-9 with TRBJ1-4; TRBD1 matches 11 bases. The CDR3 is 15 amino acids. Germline CDR1 and CDR2: SEHNR and FQNEAQ (reference sequence). CDR3 loop: CGSSARDRGNEKLFF. As DNA, the CDR3 is TGTGGCAGCAGCGCCCGGGACAGGGGGAATGAAAAACTGTTTTTT.

This clonotype was counted a few times. The chain employs TRBV6-5 and TRBJ2-3; D is perhaps TRBD1 (6 bases). The CDR3 contains 12 residues. V was shortened by 6 bases and J by 6 bases, with 10 bases between the two germline ends. CDR1 and CDR2 (germline): MNHEY, SVGAGI. The CDR3 DNA follows: TGTGCCAGCAGACTCGACAGGGATACGCAGTATTTT. Protein sequence: CASRLDRDTQYF.

The chain joins TRBV6-1 to TRBJ2-1, with D possibly being TRBD2 (6 bases). Trimming pared 5 bases from V and 0 bases from J, leaving 17 bases between. CDR1 and CDR2 from the germline V gene are MNHNS and SASEGT. The CDR3 has 17 residues. The CDR3 coding sequence is TGTGCCAGCAGTCCCCCGAGGAGGGGCCGCTCCTACAATGAGCAGTTCTTC. This gives the protein CASSPPRRGRSYNEQFF.

There are a few counts of this clonotype. The chain uses TRBV5-1 and TRBJ2-7; 10 bases match TRBD2. V gave up 2 bases and J gave up 2 bases; unmatched junction bases: 10. This CDR3 has 17 residues. Germline V lookup: CDR1 SGHRS, CDR2 YFSETQ. The CDR3 spells CASSLPSGGTSAYEQYF. Here the CDR3 DNA reads TGCGCCAGCAGCTTACCTAGCGGGGGTACTTCTGCCTACGAGCAGTACTTC.

V is TRBV11-2 and J is TRBJ1-1; D possibly corresponds to TRBD1 (5 bases). Germline CDR1 and CDR2: SGHAT and FQNNGV. V dropped 8 bases and J dropped 1 base, with 11 bases sitting between them. The CDR3 consists of 13 residues. CDR3 sequence reads: CASQRTPNTEAFF. CDR3 nucleotides: TGTGCCAGCCAGCGGACACCGAACACTGAAGCTTTCTTT.

The chain couples TRBV29-1 to TRBJ2-3; TRBD2 agrees at 8 bases. CDR3 length equals 14 residues. Germline loops: CDR1 SQVTM, CDR2 ANQGSEA. The trim removed 4 bases at V and 3 bases at J, leaving 6 bases unmatched. CDR3 in amino acids: CSVGPRLATDTQYF. CDR3 sequence (DNA): TGCAGCGTTGGTCCTCGACTAGCGACAGATACGCAGTATTTT.

This clonotype was found a few times. This sequence joins TRBV20-1 and TRBJ2-5; D is perhaps TRBD1 (5 bases). The J call may not be correct, given that the DNA end is closer to TRBJ2-7. Germline V lookup: CDR1 DFQATT, CDR2 SNEGSKA (reference sequence). This CDR3 spans 15 amino acids. The CDR3 protein is CSARDTEGAPYEQYF. The CDR3 nucleotides are TGCAGTGCTAGAGATACGGAAGGGGCGCCTTACGAGCAGTACTTC.

About this clonotype: One end of the junction is discordant with germline, which a read error may explain. The chain couples TRBV14 to TRBJ2-5, with a weak D call TRBD2 (6 bases). This CDR3 has 13 residues. CDR1 is SGHDN, CDR2 FVKESK, per germline. Here the CDR3 reads CASSPRSGDTQYF. CDR3 in DNA: TGTGCCAGCAGCCCCCGATCGGGGGATACGCAGTACTTT. Combining the CDR3 with reference TRBV14 and TRBJ2-5 gives the whole variable domain EAGVTQFPSHSVIEKGQTVTLRCDPISGHDNLYWYRRVMGKEIKFLLHFVKESKQDESGMPNNRFLAERTGGTYSTLKVQPAELEDSGVYFCASSPRSGDTQYFGPGTRLLVL.

This chain connects TRBV4-2 to TRBJ2-3, with 11 nucleotides matching TRBD2. There are 16 residues in the CDR3. V was clipped by 2 bases and J by 7 bases; unmatched bases: 8. The germline V gene encodes CDR1 LGHNA and CDR2 YNFKEQ. The CDR3 region is CASSQNSGGALHTQYF. The CDR3 bases are TGTGCCAGCAGCCAAAATAGCGGGGGGGCATTGCATACGCAGTATTTT.

A few counts support this clonotype. The rearrangement links TRBV7-9 to TRBJ1-2, with 7 nucleotides matching TRBD1. Germline assignment: CDR1 SEHNR and CDR2 FQNEAQ (reference sequence). With 4 bases clipped from V and 3 bases from J, the junction kept 20 bases outside the gene matches. The CDR3 runs to 19 residues. In DNA, the CDR3 is TGTGCCAGCAGCTCCACCGACTTGACAGGGTTTTTCCTTTACTATGGCTACACCTTC. Protein: CASSSTDLTGFFLYYGYTF.

This chain links TRBV28 with TRBJ2-2, with a possible D match to TRBD1 (6 bases). Trimming took off 4 bases at V and 2 bases at J, with 11 bases between the two ends. The V gene's germline CDR1 is MDHEN and CDR2 SYDVKM. CDR3 size: 15 residues. The CDR3 is CASSSVQGNTGELFF. The DNA for the CDR3 is TGTGCCAGCAGTTCCGTACAGGGCAACACCGGGGAGCTGTTTTTT.

The chain links TRBV7-9 to TRBJ1-2, with D possibly TRBD1 on 6 matching bases. V lost 5 bases, J lost 2 bases, and 12 bases lay in between. The CDR3 has 14 amino acids. Per germline, CDR1 SEHNR and CDR2 FQNEAQ (reference sequence). This chain's CDR3 is CASSHVGGNYGYTF. CDR3 coding DNA: TGTGCCAGCAGCCACGTTGGGGGCAACTATGGCTACACCTTC.

As DNA, the CDR3 is TGCAGTGCTAGACCTACAGGGGTCGAAAACATTCAGTACTTC. The encoded protein is CSARPTGVENIQYF. The rearrangement uses TRBV20-1 and TRBJ2-4; TRBD1 agrees at 7 bases. This CDR3 comprises 14 residues. V gave up 2 bases and J gave up 5 bases; unmatched junction bases: 6. CDR1 and CDR2 (germline): DFQATT, SNEGSKA (reference sequence).

This clonotype appeared many times. The germline gene is not matched at one end of the junction; a read error may be the cause. The chain employs TRBV5-1 and TRBJ1-1, with D uncertain. The CDR3 spans 14 residues. Looked up from germline, CDR1 is SGHRS and CDR2 is YFSETQ. The CDR3 region has the DNA TGTGCCAGCAGCTTAGGCGGAGGCGGCACTGAAGCTTTCTTT. The encoded protein is CASSLGGGGTEAFF.

This clonotype showed up many times. CDR3 region: CASSLEGGYEQYF. CDR3 nucleotide sequence: TGTGCCAGCAGCCTTGAAGGGGGTTACGAGCAGTACTTC. This rearrangement joins TRBV7-9 to TRBJ2-7, with D maybe TRBD1 (6 bases). Germline CDR1 and CDR2: SEHNR and FQNEAQ (reference sequence). The CDR3 spans 13 residues. V was clipped by 5 bases and J by 4 bases, with 12 bases between them.

The chain couples TRBV9 to TRBJ2-1, with D hard to call. The ends were cut back, 3 bases at V and 8 bases at J, with 6 bases in the middle. Germline CDR1 and CDR2: SGDLS and YYNGEE. This CDR3 comprises 11 residues. The CDR3 sequence is CASSGNDEQFF. CDR3 coding DNA: TGTGCCAGCAGCGGAAACGATGAGCAGTTCTTC.

The chain carries TRBV20-1 and TRBJ2-1; 8 bases match TRBD1. The CDR3 loop spans 15 amino acids. The V and J ends lost 0 bases and 9 bases, in that order; junction bases with no gene match: 10. From germline, CDR1 is DFQATT and CDR2 SNEGSKA (reference sequence). The CDR3 DNA reads TGCAGTGCTAGAGAGTCGGGGACAGGCCGAGGTGAGCAGTTCTTC. This gives the protein CSARESGTGRGEQFF.

The V gene is TRBV28, the J gene TRBJ1-6; D ambiguous. Trimming cost V 4 bases and J 0 bases, with 4 bases left between them. Germline values: CDR1 MDHEN, CDR2 SYDVKM. The CDR3 totals 14 residues. The CDR3 region is CASSSGSYNSPLHF. In DNA, the CDR3 is TGTGCCAGCAGTTCTGGCTCCTATAATTCACCCCTCCACTTT. The full variable domain, its missing parts supplied by reference TRBV28 and TRBJ1-6, is DVKVTQSSRYLVKRTGEKVFLECVQDMDHENMFWYRQDPGLGLRLIYFSYDVKMKEKGDIPEGYSVSREKKERFSLILESASTNQTSMYLCASSSGSYNSPLHFGNGTRLTVT.

The sample holds one count of this clonotype. The V gene is TRBV7-2, the J gene TRBJ2-3; perhaps TRBD2 as D (5 bases). V lost 2 bases to trimming and J lost 5 bases, with 17 bases between them. CDR1 is SGHTA and CDR2 is FQGNSA in the germline V gene. This CDR3 has 16 amino acids. The CDR3 here is CASSLIGGPRGDTQYF. In DNA form, the CDR3 reads TGTGCCAGCAGCTTAATTGGCGGGCCACGAGGAGATACGCAGTATTTT.

Only a few counts were recorded for this clonotype. The gene calls are TRBV2 and TRBJ2-2; D unresolved. V was pared by 2 bases and J by 4 bases, with 5 bases between. The CDR3 consists of 13 residues. Germline CDR1 is SNHLY and CDR2 is FYNNEI. CDR3 bases: TGTGCCAGCAGTGAATGGATCACCGGGGAGCTGTTTTTT. The encoded protein is CASSEWITGELFF.

The chain is built from TRBV5-1 and TRBJ2-3; weak D call: TRBD1 (6 bases). This CDR3 is built from 16 residues. V lost 2 bases, J lost 2 bases, and 15 bases lay in between. Germline V gene lookup returns CDR1 SGHRS and CDR2 YFSETQ. The DNA of the CDR3 is TGCGCCAGCAGCTTCCTGGGGGCGCCGGACACAGATACGCAGTATTTT. It specifies CASSFLGAPDTDTQYF.

In this sample, this clonotype turned up a few times. Written as DNA, the CDR3 is TGTGCCAGCACCATAGGGGGTTATGGAGAGACCCAGTACTTC. Translation gives CASTIGGYGETQYF. The chain joins TRBV12-3 or TRBV12-4 to TRBJ2-5; D might be TRBD1 (6 bases). CDR3 size: 14 residues. Trimming removed 7 bases from V and 4 bases from J, with 16 bases in between.

This clonotype was seen only once. The junction departs from germline at one end; a sequencing error may be responsible. The chain has TRBV7-2 and TRBJ2-5; D unresolved. Germline V gene lookup returns CDR1 SGHTA and CDR2 FQGNSA. CDR3 size: 14 residues. CDR3 DNA: TGTGCCGGCAGCTTAGGTCAGGCTCAAGAGACCCAGTACTTC. It codes for CAGSLGQAQETQYF.

This clonotype was found once. This chain connects TRBV4-3 to TRBJ2-3, with 10 bases identical to TRBD1. CDR1 is LGHNA and CDR2 is YSLEER in the germline V gene. This CDR3 region has 17 residues. With 3 bases clipped from V and 1 base from J, the junction kept 7 bases outside the gene matches. CDR3 residues: CASSQSGTGDGTDTQYF. The CDR3 DNA sequence: TGCGCCAGCAGCCAGTCCGGGACAGGGGATGGCACAGATACGCAGTATTTT.

This clonotype was detected a few times. The chain is built from TRBV7-2 and TRBJ2-1, with D perhaps assigned TRBD1 or TRBD2 (6 bases each). Germline V gives CDR1 SGHTA, CDR2 FQGNSA. The V gene lost 0 bases and the J gene lost 8 bases, with 11 bases spanning the gap. The CDR3 length is 14 residues. In DNA, the CDR3 is TGTGCCAGCAGCTTAGCCGGGGGCATAGATGAGCAGTTCTTC. Protein sequence: CASSLAGGIDEQFF. Combining the CDR3 with reference TRBV7-2 and TRBJ2-1 gives the whole variable domain GAGVSQSPSNKVTEKGKDVELRCDPISGHTALYWYRQSLGQGLEFLIYFQGNSAPDKSGLPSDRFSAERTGGSVSTLTIQRTQQEDSAVYLCASSLAGGIDEQFFGPGTRLTVL.

The table lists this clonotype with a few counts. The genes are TRBV3-1 and TRBJ2-1, with 9 bases identical to TRBD2. Germline V gene data show CDR1 as LGHDT and CDR2 as YNNKEL (reference sequence). This CDR3 region has 15 residues. The ends lost 6 bases at V and 10 bases at J; junction bases unmatched: 13. CDR3 coding DNA: TGTGCCAGCAGTCTACGCGGGGGGGGGATTGAAGAGCAGTTCTTC. It codes for CASSLRGGGIEEQFF.

This chain connects TRBV21-1 to TRBJ2-1. TRBV21-1 is given as a pseudogene. There are 15 residues in the CDR3. The CDR3 nucleotides read TGTGCCAGCAGCAAAGTGCGGTTTTCCTACAATGAGCAGTTCTTC. It translates to CASSKVRFSYNEQFF.

This clonotype came up a few times. V is TRBV24-1 and J is TRBJ2-2; D is perhaps TRBD1 or TRBD2 (5 bases each). Trimming removed 5 bases from V and 4 bases from J, with 16 bases in between. The CDR3 is 16 amino acids. Germline V gene sequence: CDR1 KGHDR, CDR2 SFDVKD. DNA for the CDR3: TGTGCCACCAGTGTGAGAGGGGCCTCGAGCACCGGGGAGCTGTTTTTT. This gives the protein CATSVRGASSTGELFF.